The clone carrying this T cell receptor (beta chain) was detected only a few times. Its antigen is not identified. The data were obtained in a study of T cell responses to AZD1222 COVID-19 vaccine. Study-level findings and limits: AZD1222 recipients seropositive at baseline numbered only 6 or 7. Spike-wide coverage was observed for vaccine-associated CD4 TCRs, with dominant responses at 160-218 and 743-854.

The assay was immunoSEQ multiplex PCR, and TCRdb's table has in-frame clones only and misses some. The data hold approximately 80,000 clones, with about 91% observed a single time. The CDR3 has 14 residues. CDR1 is MNHEY and CDR2 is SVGEGT in the germline V gene. V trimming: 6 bases; J trimming: 3 bases; junction bases outside the gene matches: 7. The source was peripheral blood, collected 28 days after the second AZD1222 dose. This clonotype was sampled from an adult who received the AZD1222 COVID-19 vaccine. J is TRBJ1-1 and V is TRBV6-2 or TRBV6-3; 7 bases are shared with TRBD1. The CDR3 bases are TGTGCCAGCAGCCCCCAGGGGGTTTACACTGAAGCTTTCTTT. This sequence encodes CASSPQGVYTEAFF.